Listed below are T cell receptor beta chains from one sample, sequenced in a study of T cell repertoires in cytomegalovirus infection. TCRdb recomputed calls from the reads with MiXCR, one row per CDR3 protein. This sample has some 500,000 distinct CDR3 sequences, with 30% to 35% found just once. The antigens of these receptors remain unknown. Source: cultured PBMCs, taken from culture after CMV antigen stimulation. Every receptor here comes from a human donor in good health (CMV status not recorded). Some clones in this sample may be carry-over from other donors' samples. The CDR3 runs from the conserved cysteine through the conserved F or W. Fields, in order: CDR3 length, V gene, D gene, J gene, clone size, CDR3 protein, CDR3 DNA. The D gene is left open where the match is weak. Size is omitted from some rows. Given values are once, few, many or a class for expanded clones.

14	TRBV7-2	.	TRBJ1-2	.	CASSPKGVNYGYTF	TGTGCCAGCAGCCCCAAAGGGGTAAACTATGGCTACACCTTC
15	TRBV5-1	.	TRBJ1-2	.	CASSLVGGSLYGYTF	TGCGCCAGCAGCTTGGTCGGGGGGTCCCTCTATGGCTACACCTTC
13	TRBV7-8	TRBD1	TRBJ2-1	few	CASSSRQGVRQFF	TGTGCCAGCAGCTCACGACAGGGGGTTCGGCAGTTCTTC
15	TRBV7-2	TRBD2	TRBJ2-2	few	CASSLELASTGELFF	TGTGCCAGCAGCTTAGAACTAGCGAGCACCGGGGAGCTGTTTTTT
16	TRBV7-2	TRBD1	TRBJ1-4	.	CASSLAHRGFVEKLFF	TGTGCCAGCAGCTTAGCGCACAGGGGATTTGTGGAAAAACTGTTTTTT
9	TRBV25-1	.	TRBJ2-5	.	CAVGETQYF	TGTGCCGTCGGAGAGACCCAGTACTTC
12	TRBV28	.	TRBJ2-5	few	CASNGGWETQYF	TGTGCCAGCAACGGTGGTTGGGAGACCCAGTACTTC
13	TRBV27	.	TRBJ2-7	.	CASSQNLGYEQYF	TGTGCCAGCAGTCAAAACTTAGGGTACGAGCAGTACTTC
14	TRBV7-4	.	TRBJ1-2	few	CASSLDFGGYGYTF	TGTGCCAGCAGCCTGGACTTTGGTGGATATGGCTACACCTTC
15	TRBV7-6	.	TRBJ2-3	many	CASSSPQGLTDTQYF	TGTGCCAGCAGCTCCCCCCAGGGGCTCACAGATACGCAGTATTTT
13	TRBV7-8	.	TRBJ1-1	.	CASGRQENTEAFF	TGTGCCAGCGGGAGACAGGAGAACACTGAAGCTTTCTTT
15	TRBV5-5	.	TRBJ1-5	.	CASSLAISVNQPQHF	TGTGCCAGCAGCTTGGCGATCTCGGTCAATCAGCCCCAGCATTTT
14	TRBV27	.	TRBJ1-2	once	CASKPGPQLYGYTF	TGTGCCAGCAAACCGGGACCGCAGCTCTATGGCTACACCTTC
17	TRBV7-2	TRBD2	TRBJ2-3	many	CASSLAGSGSGSDTQYF	TGTGCCAGCAGCTTAGCGGGTAGCGGGAGTGGGTCAGATACGCAGTATTTT
13	TRBV10-3	.	TRBJ2-1	few	CAISPSDYNEQFF	TGTGCCATCAGTCCGAGCGACTACAATGAGCAGTTCTTC
13	TRBV9	.	TRBJ2-5	.	CASSSTRGKTQYF	TGTGCCAGCAGCTCGACCCGAGGGAAGACCCAGTACTTC
16	TRBV7-9	.	TRBJ1-2	.	CASSLMSSGGSSGYTF	TGTGCCAGCAGCTTAATGTCTTCCGGGGGCTCGAGTGGCTACACCTTC
13	TRBV28	.	TRBJ2-7	.	CASSSGHLYEQYF	TGTGCCAGCAGTTCAGGACACCTCTACGAGCAGTACTTC
16	TRBV27	TRBD1	TRBJ1-1	.	CASSLSGGGGNTEAFF	TGTGCCAGCAGTTTATCAGGGGGCGGGGGGAACACTGAAGCTTTCTTT
15	TRBV7-6	TRBD2	TRBJ2-7	.	CASSSLAGAWNEQYF	TGTGCCAGCAGCTCACTAGCGGGAGCCTGGAACGAGCAGTACTTC
15	TRBV9	TRBD2	TRBJ2-4	.	CASSVDSGRKNIQYF	TGTGCCAGCAGCGTAGATAGCGGGCGAAAAAACATTCAGTACTTC
15	TRBV24-1	.	TRBJ2-3	.	CATSDFPYGGDTQYF	TGTGCCACCAGTGATTTCCCTTACGGGGGAGATACGCAGTATTTT
14	TRBV6-2/TRBV6-3	TRBD1	TRBJ1-2	.	CASSHGQGNYGYTF	TGTGCCAGCAGCCACGGACAGGGGAACTATGGCTACACCTTC
16	TRBV6-2/TRBV6-3	.	TRBJ2-1	.	CASSYADSRGNDEQFF	TGTGCCAGCAGTTACGCCGACTCCCGAGGGAACGATGAGCAGTTCTTC
12	TRBV7-2	.	TRBJ2-2	few	CASKIGAGELFF	TGTGCCAGCAAGATAGGGGCCGGGGAGCTGTTTTTT
14	TRBV7-9	.	TRBJ2-1	.	CAAGGLSSYNEQFF	TGTGCCGCAGGGGGACTAAGCTCCTACAATGAGCAGTTCTTC
16	TRBV11-3	TRBD1	TRBJ2-1	few	CASSLGVGQGKDEQFF	TGTGCCAGCAGCTTAGGAGTGGGACAGGGGAAAGATGAGCAGTTCTTC
13	TRBV12-3/TRBV12-4	.	TRBJ1-2	few	CASTRGDVHGYTF	TGTGCCAGCACCCGAGGGGACGTCCATGGCTACACCTTC
16	TRBV12-3/TRBV12-4	TRBD2	TRBJ2-3	.	CASTSLSGRFSDTQYF	TGTGCCAGCACTTCCCTGAGCGGGAGGTTCTCAGATACGCAGTATTTT
13	TRBV7-8	.	TRBJ1-3	.	CASSLARGNTIYF	TGTGCCAGCAGCTTAGCGCGGGGAAACACCATATATTTT
16	TRBV7-8	TRBD2	TRBJ2-2	many	CASSLEAGVTTGELFF	TGTGCCAGCAGCCTAGAAGCGGGAGTGACCACCGGGGAGCTGTTTTTT
16	TRBV7-9	.	TRBJ1-5	few	CASIQVRVYGNQPQHF	TGTGCCAGCATCCAGGTGAGGGTGTATGGCAATCAGCCCCAGCATTTT
16	TRBV19	TRBD1	TRBJ1-1	few	CASSTPPTGGRTEAFF	TGTGCCAGTAGTACCCCTCCGACAGGGGGAAGGACTGAAGCTTTCTTT
14	TRBV19	.	TRBJ2-1	few	CASSSGITWNEQFF	TGTGCCAGTAGTAGCGGGATAACGTGGAATGAGCAGTTCTTC
14	TRBV11-3	.	TRBJ2-2	.	CASSLVKGAGELFF	TGTGCCAGCAGCTTAGTCAAGGGGGCCGGGGAGCTGTTTTTT
17	TRBV5-1	TRBD2	TRBJ2-1	.	CASSLGSGGRAYNEQFF	TGCGCCAGCAGCTTGGGGTCGGGCGGGAGGGCCTACAATGAGCAGTTCTTC
15	TRBV7-6	.	TRBJ1-3	few	CASSPPGQLSNTIYF	TGTGCCAGCAGCCCCCCCGGCCAACTATCTAACACCATATATTTT
17	TRBV11-1	.	TRBJ1-3	few	CASSSEDDTYSGNTIYF	TGTGCCAGCAGCTCCGAAGATGACACCTACTCTGGAAACACCATATATTTT
15	TRBV7-3	TRBD2	TRBJ2-7	.	CASSWGLAESEGQYF	TGTGCCAGCAGCTGGGGACTAGCGGAGTCGGAAGGGCAGTACTTC
14	TRBV7-8	.	TRBJ1-3	.	CASSITYSGNTIYF	TGTGCCAGCAGCATTACCTACTCTGGAAACACCATATATTTT